The following is a T cell receptor beta chain sequence with its context. Repertoires were generated with immunoSEQ multiplex PCR, while TCRdb's copy carries only in-frame clones and drops some. The table shows 100,000 or so clones, with about 91% occurring only once. The sample comes from a study of T cell changes during pregnancy in multiple sclerosis. This sequence was found in a female donor with multiple sclerosis, enrolled in a pregnancy study. The sample in question was peripheral blood, obtained in the second trimester of pregnancy.

CDR3 sequence reads: CASSDSGGKEQYF. For the CDR3, the DNA is TGTGCCAGCAGTGACTCCGGGGGGAAAGAGCAGTACTTC. V gene TRBV6-4 combines with J gene TRBJ2-7; 7 bases line up with TRBD2. The CDR3 spans 13 residues. Germline V lookup: CDR1 MRHNA, CDR2 SNTAGT. The junction had 3 bases not matched to a gene; V was cut back by 0 bases and J by 7 bases.